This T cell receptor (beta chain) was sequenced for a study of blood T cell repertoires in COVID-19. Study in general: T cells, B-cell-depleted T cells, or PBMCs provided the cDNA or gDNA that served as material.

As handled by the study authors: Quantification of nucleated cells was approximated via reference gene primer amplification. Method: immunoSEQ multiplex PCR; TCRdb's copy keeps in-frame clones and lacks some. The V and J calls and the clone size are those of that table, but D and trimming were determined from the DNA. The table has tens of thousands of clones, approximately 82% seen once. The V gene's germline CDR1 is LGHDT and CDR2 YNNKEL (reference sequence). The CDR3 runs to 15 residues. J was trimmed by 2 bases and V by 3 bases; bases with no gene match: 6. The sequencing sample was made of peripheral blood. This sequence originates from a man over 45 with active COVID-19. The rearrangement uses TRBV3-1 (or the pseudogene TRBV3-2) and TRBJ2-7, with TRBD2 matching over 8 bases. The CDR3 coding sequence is TGTGCCAGCAGCCACGGTCTAGCGGGCACCTACGAGCAGTACTTC. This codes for CASSHGLAGTYEQYF.